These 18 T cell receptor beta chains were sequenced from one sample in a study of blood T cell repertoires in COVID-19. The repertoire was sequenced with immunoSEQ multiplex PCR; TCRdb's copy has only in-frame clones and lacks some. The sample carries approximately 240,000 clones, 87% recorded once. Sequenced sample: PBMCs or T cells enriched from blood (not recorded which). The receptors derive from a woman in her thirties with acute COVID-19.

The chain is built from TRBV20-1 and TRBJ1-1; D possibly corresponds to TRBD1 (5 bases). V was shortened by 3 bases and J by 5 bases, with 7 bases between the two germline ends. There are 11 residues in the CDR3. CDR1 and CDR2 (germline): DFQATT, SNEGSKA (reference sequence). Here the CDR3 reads CSASRGTEAFF. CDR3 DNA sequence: TGCAGTGCTAGTAGGGGAACTGAAGCTTTCTTT.

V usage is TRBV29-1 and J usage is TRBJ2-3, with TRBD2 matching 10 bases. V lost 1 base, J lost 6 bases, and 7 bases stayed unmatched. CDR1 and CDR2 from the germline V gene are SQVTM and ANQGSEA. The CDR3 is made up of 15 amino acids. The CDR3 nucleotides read TGCAGCGTTGAAGTCGGTGGAGCGGGAGGGGATACGCAGTATTTT. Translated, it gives CSVEVGGAGGDTQYF.

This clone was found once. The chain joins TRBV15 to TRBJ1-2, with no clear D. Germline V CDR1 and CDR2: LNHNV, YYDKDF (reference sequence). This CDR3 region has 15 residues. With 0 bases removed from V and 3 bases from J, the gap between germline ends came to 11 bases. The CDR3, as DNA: TGTGCCACCAGCAGAGAGCGGGGAAGGGACTATGGCTACACCTTC. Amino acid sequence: CATSRERGRDYGYTF.

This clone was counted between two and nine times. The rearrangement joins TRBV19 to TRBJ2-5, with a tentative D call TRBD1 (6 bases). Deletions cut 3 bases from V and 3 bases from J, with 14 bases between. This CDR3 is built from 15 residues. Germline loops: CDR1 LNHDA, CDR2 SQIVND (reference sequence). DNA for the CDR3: TGTGCCAGTAGTATGGGGGCAGAGAGGGAAGAGACCCAGTACTTC. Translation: CASSMGAEREETQYF.

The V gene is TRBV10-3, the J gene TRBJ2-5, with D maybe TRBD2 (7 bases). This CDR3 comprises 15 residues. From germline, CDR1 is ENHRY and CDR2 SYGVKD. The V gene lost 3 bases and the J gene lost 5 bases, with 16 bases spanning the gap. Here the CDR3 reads CAISDPDSGMETQYF. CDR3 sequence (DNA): TGTGCCATCAGTGACCCGGACAGCGGGATGGAGACCCAGTACTTC.

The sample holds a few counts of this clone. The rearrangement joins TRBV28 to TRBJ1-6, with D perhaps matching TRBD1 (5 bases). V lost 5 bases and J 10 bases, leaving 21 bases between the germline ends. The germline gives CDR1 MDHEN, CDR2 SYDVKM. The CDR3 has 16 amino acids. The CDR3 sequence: CASSRPRGGSSSPLHF. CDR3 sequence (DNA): TGTGCCAGCAGTCGCCCCCGGGGGGGGAGTAGCTCACCCCTCCACTTT.

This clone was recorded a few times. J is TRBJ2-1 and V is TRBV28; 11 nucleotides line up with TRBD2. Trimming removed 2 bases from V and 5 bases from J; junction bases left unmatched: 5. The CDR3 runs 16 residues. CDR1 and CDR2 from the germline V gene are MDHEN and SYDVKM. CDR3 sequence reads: CASSLILAGEDNEQFF. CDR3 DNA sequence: TGTGCCAGCAGTTTAATACTAGCGGGAGAGGACAATGAGCAGTTCTTC.

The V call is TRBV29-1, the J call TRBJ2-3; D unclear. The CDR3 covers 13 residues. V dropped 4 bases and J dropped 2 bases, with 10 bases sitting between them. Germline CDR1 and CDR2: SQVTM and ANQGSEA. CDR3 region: CSVVAGTTDTQYF. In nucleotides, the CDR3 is TGCAGCGTTGTAGCTGGTACCACAGATACGCAGTATTTT.

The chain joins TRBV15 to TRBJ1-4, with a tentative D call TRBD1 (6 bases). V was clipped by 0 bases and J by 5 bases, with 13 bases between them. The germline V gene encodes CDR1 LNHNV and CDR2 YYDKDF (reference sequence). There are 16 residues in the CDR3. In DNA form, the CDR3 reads TGTGCCACCAGCAGAGATGCGGGGGCCGGGAATGAAAAACTGTTTTTT. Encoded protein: CATSRDAGAGNEKLFF.

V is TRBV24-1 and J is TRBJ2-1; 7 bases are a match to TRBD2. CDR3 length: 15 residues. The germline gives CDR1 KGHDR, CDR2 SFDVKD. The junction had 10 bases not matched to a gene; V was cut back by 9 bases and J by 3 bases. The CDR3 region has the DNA TGTGCCACCGGTTCCAGCGGGACTGACTACAATGAGCAGTTCTTC. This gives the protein CATGSSGTDYNEQFF.

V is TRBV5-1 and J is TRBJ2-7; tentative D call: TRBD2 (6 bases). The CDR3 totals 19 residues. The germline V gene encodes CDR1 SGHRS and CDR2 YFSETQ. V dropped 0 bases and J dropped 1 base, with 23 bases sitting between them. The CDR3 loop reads CASSLGWGLMGRESYEQYF. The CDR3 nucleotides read TGCGCCAGCAGCTTGGGGTGGGGTTTAATGGGCCGGGAGTCCTACGAGCAGTACTTC.

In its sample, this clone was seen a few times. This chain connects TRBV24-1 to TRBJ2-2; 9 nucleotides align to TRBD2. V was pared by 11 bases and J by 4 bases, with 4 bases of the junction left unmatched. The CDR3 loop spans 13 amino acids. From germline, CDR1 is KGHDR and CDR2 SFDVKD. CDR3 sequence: CARRGGSTGELFF. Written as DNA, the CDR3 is TGTGCCAGGCGGGGGGGTTCCACCGGGGAGCTGTTTTTT.

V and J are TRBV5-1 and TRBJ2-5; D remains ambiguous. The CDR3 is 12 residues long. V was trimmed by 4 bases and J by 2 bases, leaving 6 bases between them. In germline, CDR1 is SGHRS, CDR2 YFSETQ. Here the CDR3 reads CASSAQQETQYF. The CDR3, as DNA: TGCGCCAGCAGCGCCCAGCAAGAGACCCAGTACTTC.

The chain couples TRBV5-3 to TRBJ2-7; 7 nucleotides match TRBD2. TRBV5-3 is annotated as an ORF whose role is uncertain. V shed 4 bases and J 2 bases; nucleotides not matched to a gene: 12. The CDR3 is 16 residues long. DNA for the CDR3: TGTGCCAGAAGCCCGGTCGGTAATAGCGGGCCCTACGAGCAGTACTTC. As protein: CARSPVGNSGPYEQYF.

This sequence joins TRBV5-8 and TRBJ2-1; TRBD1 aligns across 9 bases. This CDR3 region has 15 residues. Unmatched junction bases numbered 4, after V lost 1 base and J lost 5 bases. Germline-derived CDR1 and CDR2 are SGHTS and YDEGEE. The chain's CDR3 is CASSLMGTGHNEQFF. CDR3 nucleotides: TGTGCCAGCAGCTTGATGGGGACAGGGCACAATGAGCAGTTCTTC.

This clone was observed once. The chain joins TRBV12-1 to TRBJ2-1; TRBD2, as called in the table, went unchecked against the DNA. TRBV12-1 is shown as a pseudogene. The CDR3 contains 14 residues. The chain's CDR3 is CASTPWTLDNEQFF. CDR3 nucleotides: TGTGCCAGCACCCCCTGGACTCTTGACAATGAGCAGTTCTTC.

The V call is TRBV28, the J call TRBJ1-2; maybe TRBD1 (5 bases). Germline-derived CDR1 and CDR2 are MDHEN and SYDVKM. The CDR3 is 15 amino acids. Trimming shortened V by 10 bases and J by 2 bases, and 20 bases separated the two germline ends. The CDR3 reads CATHRWGESNYGYTF. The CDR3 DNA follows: TGTGCCACCCATCGTTGGGGGGAGTCGAACTATGGCTACACCTTC.

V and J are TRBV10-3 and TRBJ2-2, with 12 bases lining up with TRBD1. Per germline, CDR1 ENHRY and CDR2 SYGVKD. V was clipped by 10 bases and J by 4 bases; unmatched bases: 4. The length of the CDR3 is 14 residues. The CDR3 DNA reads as TGTGCCACCATGGGACAGGGGGCCACCGGGGAGCTGTTTTTT. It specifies CATMGQGATGELFF.